These 30 T cell receptor beta chains were all obtained from the same sample, sequenced in a study of OX40 agonist ivuxolimab in advanced cancers. Profiling relied on immunoSEQ multiplex PCR, and the TCRdb table lists in-frame clones only, not all of them. Altogether tens of thousands of clones are present, more than 80% being singletons, with the ten largest covering over 9.5%. This sample comprised CD4+ or CD8+ T cells sorted from blood, obtained in a trial of the OX40 agonist ivuxolimab. The receptors were gathered from an adult with an advanced solid tumor such as melanoma, head and neck, liver or kidney cancer.

The V gene is TRBV28, the J gene TRBJ2-7; 8 bases agree with TRBD1. Germline CDR1 is MDHEN and CDR2 is SYDVKM. The CDR3 runs to 13 residues. V gave up 6 bases and J gave up 4 bases; unmatched junction bases: 5. As DNA, the CDR3 is TGTGCCAGCAGGGCGGACAGGGAGTACGAGCAGTACTTC. Protein: CASRADREYEQYF.

The chain combines TRBV27 with TRBJ2-7; D possibly uses TRBD1 or TRBD2 (5 bases each). Trimming took 0 bases from V and 2 from J, leaving 14 bases between them. The CDR3 loop spans 16 amino acids. Germline CDR1 is MNHEY and CDR2 is SMNVEV (reference sequence). Written as DNA, the CDR3 is TGTGCCAGCAGTTTATCGGGGACGGACTCCCCCTACGAGCAGTACTTC. It is translated as CASSLSGTDSPYEQYF.

CDR3 nucleotides: TGTGCCACCAGCCAGAGAGGTAACGAGCAGTACTTC. Translated: CATSQRGNEQYF. The genes are TRBV15 and TRBJ2-7; D is unclear. This CDR3 contains 12 residues. Trimming took 5 bases from V and 5 from J, leaving 10 bases between them. Germline values: CDR1 LNHNV, CDR2 YYDKDF (reference sequence). The variable domain in full, with the rest retrieved from reference TRBV15 and TRBJ2-7, is DAMVIQNPRYQVTQFGKPVTLSCSQTLNHNVMYWYQQKSSQAPKLLFHYYDKDFNNEADTPDNFQSRRPNTSFCFLDIRSPGLGDTAMYLCATSQRGNEQYFGPGTRLTVT.

This sequence joins TRBV30 and TRBJ2-2; the D is unclear. V gave up 0 bases and J gave up 1 base, with 3 bases separating them. The germline CDR1 and CDR2 sequences are GTSNPN and SVGIG (reference sequence). CDR3 length: 13 residues. The CDR3: CAWSVKNTGELFF. CDR3 DNA sequence: TGTGCCTGGAGTGTTAAGAACACCGGGGAGCTGTTTTTT.

The chain employs TRBV5-4 and TRBJ2-1, with TRBD2 identical over 8 bases. The CDR3 covers 18 residues. CDR1 and CDR2 (germline): SGHNT, YYREEE (reference sequence). V shed 4 bases and J 2 bases; nucleotides not matched to a gene: 14. The CDR3 DNA sequence: TGTGCCAGCAGCCCGCTCCCAACACTAGCGGAAGCCTACAATGAGCAGTTCTTC. As protein: CASSPLPTLAEAYNEQFF.

The chain couples TRBV21-1 to TRBJ2-3; the listed D gene, TRBD2, was not tested against the DNA. TRBV21-1 is listed as a pseudogene. The CDR3 is 13 residues long. The CDR3 sequence: CAIEVGLPDTQYF. CDR3 in DNA: TGTGCCATCGAGGTAGGCTTGCCAGATACGCAGTATTTT.

The table lists this clone with a count of one. The gene calls are TRBV27 and TRBJ2-5, with 8 bases lining up with TRBD2. J was trimmed by 4 bases and V by 6 bases; bases with no gene match: 7. Germline CDR1 MNHEY, CDR2 SMNVEV (reference sequence). The CDR3 runs 14 residues. The CDR3 sequence is CASSGAGVGETQYF. The CDR3 DNA reads TGTGCCAGCAGCGGAGCGGGAGTAGGAGAGACCCAGTACTTC.

The chain is built from TRBV5-1 and TRBJ2-5; the D gene is possibly TRBD2 (5 bases). Germline V gene sequence: CDR1 SGHRS, CDR2 YFSETQ. This CDR3 comprises 14 residues. V lost 1 base to trimming and J lost 5 bases, with 12 bases between them. The DNA of the CDR3 is TGCGCCAGCAGCTTGTCAGGACGCGGGGAGACCCAGTACTTC. It yields the protein CASSLSGRGETQYF.

V and J are TRBV30 and TRBJ2-5; D gene ambiguous. The ends were cut back, 0 bases at V and 5 bases at J, with 22 bases in the middle. The CDR3 extends over 17 amino acids. The germline V gene encodes CDR1 GTSNPN and CDR2 SVGIG (reference sequence). The CDR3 region is CAWSVGSGRLPWETQYF. CDR3 nucleotide sequence: TGTGCCTGGAGTGTGGGGTCAGGAAGGCTCCCTTGGGAGACCCAGTACTTC.

The chain recombines TRBV9 with TRBJ2-1; D possibly matches TRBD1 or TRBD2 (6 bases each). Per germline, CDR1 SGDLS and CDR2 YYNGEE. Trimming removed 3 bases at V and 0 bases at J, with 16 bases between. There are 17 residues in the CDR3. CDR3 protein: CASSAAGGWSSYNEQFF. DNA for the CDR3: TGTGCCAGCAGCGCCGCCGGGGGCTGGAGCTCCTACAATGAGCAGTTCTTC.

The gene calls are TRBV27 and TRBJ2-7, with 10 positions matching TRBD1. The CDR3 sequence is 16 residues long. V trimming: 7 bases; J trimming: 3 bases; junction bases outside the gene matches: 12. CDR1 and CDR2 (germline): MNHEY, SMNVEV (reference sequence). CDR3 loop: CASKPLGDRGLYEQYF. CDR3 DNA: TGTGCCAGCAAACCCCTTGGGGACAGGGGTCTCTACGAGCAGTACTTC.

This chain connects TRBV28 to TRBJ2-7; D might be TRBD1 (6 bases). The CDR3 spans 14 residues. Trimming took 5 bases from V and 3 from J, leaving 14 bases between them. In germline, CDR1 is MDHEN, CDR2 SYDVKM. The CDR3 loop reads CASSHLEQGYEQYF. The CDR3 DNA reads as TGTGCCAGCAGTCATCTCGAACAGGGCTACGAGCAGTACTTC.

The V call is TRBV19, the J call TRBJ2-7; 12 nucleotides line up with TRBD2. The CDR3 contains 16 residues. Germline lookup yields CDR1 LNHDA and CDR2 SQIVND (reference sequence). V was pared by 2 bases and J by 4 bases, with 6 bases of the junction left unmatched. The CDR3 DNA is TGTGCCAGTAGTATAAAAAAGACTAGCGGGAGTTACGAGCAGTACTTC. Protein: CASSIKKTSGSYEQYF.

This chain connects TRBV7-9 to TRBJ2-3, with D perhaps matching TRBD1 (6 bases). Germline lookup yields CDR1 SEHNR and CDR2 FQNEAQ (reference sequence). Trimming pared 2 bases from V and 4 bases from J, leaving 13 bases between. The CDR3 totals 15 residues. The CDR3 DNA follows: TGTGCCAGCAGCTTATGGACTGGACAGCCAGATACGCAGTATTTT. Residues: CASSLWTGQPDTQYF.

The chain employs TRBV7-9 and TRBJ2-1; D may be TRBD2 (5 bases). CDR3 length: 15 amino acids. The V gene lost 5 bases and the J gene lost 8 bases, with 19 bases spanning the gap. CDR1 SEHNR and CDR2 FQNEAQ come from the germline V gene (reference sequence). CDR3 DNA: TGTGCCAGCAGCAAGGACTCCTCGTTGGGCGATGAGCAGTTCTTC. Translation gives CASSKDSSLGDEQFF.

The chain couples TRBV11-2 to TRBJ2-7; D call uncertain. This CDR3 region has 12 residues. Trimming stripped 5 bases from V and 7 bases from J, with 12 bases between. The germline gives CDR1 SGHAT, CDR2 FQNNGV. The CDR3 DNA sequence: TGTGCCAGCAGCAAGATCCCTGGGGAGCAGTACTTC. It specifies CASSKIPGEQYF.

The chain is built from TRBV28 and TRBJ2-5; D gene uncertain. V lost 6 bases and J 1 base, leaving 12 bases between the germline ends. CDR1 is MDHEN, CDR2 SYDVKM, per germline. The CDR3 contains 14 residues. DNA for the CDR3: TGTGCCAGCAGGGAGACGGTCCTCCAAGAGACCCAGTACTTC. Protein product: CASRETVLQETQYF. Looking up the rest from reference TRBV28 and TRBJ2-5 gives the full variable domain: DVKVTQSSRYLVKRTGEKVFLECVQDMDHENMFWYRQDPGLGLRLIYFSYDVKMKEKGDIPEGYSVSREKKERFSLILESASTNQTSMYLCASRETVLQETQYFGPGTRLLVL.

V usage is TRBV15 and J usage is TRBJ2-7; D may be TRBD2 (5 bases). With 5 bases removed from V and 0 bases from J, the gap between germline ends came to 11 bases. Germline V lookup: CDR1 LNHNV, CDR2 YYDKDF (reference sequence). The CDR3 loop spans 14 amino acids. As DNA, the CDR3 is TGTGCCACCAGCTCCCCGACTAACTCCTACGAGCAGTACTTC. Encoded protein: CATSSPTNSYEQYF.

The chain joins TRBV27 to TRBJ2-2, with D perhaps TRBD1 (5 bases). Germline V gene data show CDR1 as MNHEY and CDR2 as SMNVEV (reference sequence). The CDR3 is made up of 14 amino acids. Trimming shortened V by 8 bases and J by 6 bases, and 16 bases separated the two germline ends. CDR3 bases: TGTGCCAGCCTAAGGGCAGGGCCCGCCGGGGAGCTGTTTTTT. Its translation: CASLRAGPAGELFF.

This chain joins TRBV27 and TRBJ1-1; D might be TRBD1 (6 bases). Germline V CDR1 and CDR2: MNHEY, SMNVEV (reference sequence). This CDR3 has 13 amino acids. V lost 3 bases and J lost 7, with 12 bases in between. The CDR3 sequence is CASSFAGVSEAFF. The CDR3 nucleotides read TGTGCCAGCAGTTTCGCAGGGGTGAGTGAAGCTTTCTTT.

This clone was recorded only once. The chain carries TRBV30 and TRBJ2-7; D is uncertain. The CDR3 sequence is 12 residues long. The V gene lost 4 bases and the J gene lost 6 bases, with 13 bases spanning the gap. CDR1 and CDR2 from the germline V gene are GTSNPN and SVGIG (reference sequence). CDR3 protein: CAWNPTGGEQYF. DNA for the CDR3: TGTGCCTGGAACCCTACCGGCGGCGAGCAGTACTTC. The variable domain in full, with the rest retrieved from reference TRBV30 and TRBJ2-7, is SQTIHQWPATLVQPVGSPLSLECTVEGTSNPNLYWYRQAAGRGLQLLFYSVGIGQISSEVPQNLSASRPQDRQFILSSKKLLLSDSGFYLCAWNPTGGEQYFGPGTRLTVT.

This chain connects TRBV4-1 to TRBJ2-7, with D possibly TRBD1 on 6 matching bases. Germline assignment: CDR1 MGHRA and CDR2 YSYEKL. CDR3 length: 16 residues. Deletions cut 1 base from V and 2 bases from J, with 15 bases between. CDR3 loop: CASSQGVGQSPYEQYF. The CDR3 DNA sequence: TGCGCCAGCAGCCAAGGTGTAGGACAGAGCCCCTACGAGCAGTACTTC.

This clone occurred a few times. V and J are TRBV27 and TRBJ1-6; D might be TRBD1 (6 bases). Looked up from germline, CDR1 is MNHEY and CDR2 is SMNVEV (reference sequence). This CDR3 comprises 12 residues. Trimming cost V 8 bases and J 7 bases, with 9 bases left between them. CDR3 DNA: TGTGCCAGCGGGACAAGCAATTCACCCCTCCACTTT. Translation: CASGTSNSPLHF.

The CDR3 region has the DNA TGTGCCAGCAGTAACCTAGCGGGCCCTCCAGATACGCAGTATTTT. Its protein is CASSNLAGPPDTQYF. The chain has TRBV28 and TRBJ2-3; 8 bases are a match to TRBD2. The CDR3 has 15 amino acids. Trimming removed 5 bases from V and 4 bases from J; junction bases left unmatched: 8. The germline CDR1 and CDR2 sequences are MDHEN and SYDVKM.

This chain links TRBV5-4 with TRBJ1-4; 7 nucleotides line up with TRBD1. The trim removed 4 bases at V and 5 bases at J, leaving 5 bases unmatched. CDR3 length: 14 amino acids. Germline values: CDR1 SGHNT, CDR2 YYREEE (reference sequence). In DNA form, the CDR3 reads TGTGCCAGCAGCGCCCGGGACAGAAATGAAAAACTGTTTTTT. Its protein product is CASSARDRNEKLFF.

The chain combines TRBV6-5 with TRBJ1-1, with 7 bases that match TRBD1. This CDR3 comprises 13 residues. The V segment lost 4 bases and the J segment 5 bases; nucleotides outside the gene matches: 4. Per the germline V gene, CDR1 is MNHEY and CDR2 is SVGAGI. The CDR3 spells CASSFSGGTEAFF. In DNA form, the CDR3 reads TGTGCCAGCAGTTTTTCAGGGGGAACTGAAGCTTTCTTT.

The chain joins TRBV5-4 to TRBJ2-1; TRBD2 aligns across 14 bases. CDR3 length: 17 residues. Trimming at V came to 5 bases and at J to 8 bases, leaving 12 bases not matched to a gene. The germline CDR1 and CDR2 sequences are SGHNT and YYREEE (reference sequence). The CDR3 reads CASSWGLAGVSYDEQFF. CDR3 DNA sequence: TGTGCCAGCAGTTGGGGACTAGCGGGGGTCTCATACGATGAGCAGTTCTTC.

The rearrangement joins TRBV28 to TRBJ2-7; D ambiguous. This CDR3 has 15 residues. V lost 3 bases to trimming and J lost 2 bases, with 14 bases between them. The germline CDR1 and CDR2 sequences are MDHEN and SYDVKM. This CDR3 reads CASSFLSSFPYEQYF. In nucleotides, the CDR3 is TGTGCCAGCAGTTTCCTTTCTAGTTTTCCCTACGAGCAGTACTTC.

The gene calls are TRBV4-1 and TRBJ2-7, with 10 bases aligning to TRBD2. CDR1 is MGHRA, CDR2 YSYEKL, per germline. The CDR3 covers 17 residues. J lost 2 bases, V lost 0 bases, and 7 bases had no gene match. The CDR3 DNA sequence: TGCGCCAGCAGCCAAGAAGGGGGAGGACTAGCGGCCTACGAGCAGTACTTC. Translation gives CASSQEGGGLAAYEQYF.

This clone was seen just once. The J gene is TRBJ2-3, the V gene TRBV30; tentative D call: TRBD2 (5 bases). The germline CDR1 and CDR2 sequences are GTSNPN and SVGIG (reference sequence). The CDR3 covers 15 residues. V lost 3 bases and J 4 bases, leaving 17 bases between the germline ends. The CDR3 is CAWSGFVAGADTQYF. CDR3 DNA sequence: TGTGCCTGGAGCGGGTTTGTTGCGGGCGCAGATACGCAGTATTTT.